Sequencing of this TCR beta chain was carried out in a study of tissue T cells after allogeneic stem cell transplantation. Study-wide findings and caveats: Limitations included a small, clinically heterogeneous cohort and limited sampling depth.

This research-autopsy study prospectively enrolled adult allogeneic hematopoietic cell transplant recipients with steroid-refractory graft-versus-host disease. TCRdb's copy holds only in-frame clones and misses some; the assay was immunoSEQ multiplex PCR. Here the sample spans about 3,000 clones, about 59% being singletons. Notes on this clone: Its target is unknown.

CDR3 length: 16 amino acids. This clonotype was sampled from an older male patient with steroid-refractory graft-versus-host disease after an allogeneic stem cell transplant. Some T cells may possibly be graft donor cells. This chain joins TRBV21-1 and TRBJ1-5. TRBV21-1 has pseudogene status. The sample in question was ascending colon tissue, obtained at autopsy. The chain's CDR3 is CASSKVRRGWNQPQHF. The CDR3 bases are TGTGCCAGCAGCAAGGTAAGGAGGGGTTGGAATCAGCCCCAGCATTTT.